This TCR beta chain was observed in a study of PD-1 blockade in classical Hodgkin lymphoma. On this clone: Its antigen remains unknown.

Germline CDR1 is DFQATT and CDR2 is SNEGSKA (reference sequence). CDR3 length: 11 residues. Deletions cut 3 bases from V and 4 bases from J, with 7 bases between. Study-wide results and limits: It was reported that newly diagnosed patients had less baseline TCR diversity than healthy donors.

Sequencing was performed with immunoSEQ multiplex PCR; in TCRdb, only in-frame clones are kept and a portion is missing. There are 70,000 or so clones in the sample; nearly 95% occur only once, and about 2.5% lies in the top ten. Time point denoted: newly diagnosed, previously untreated cHL patient sample. The chain has TRBV20-1 and TRBJ2-7; D remains ambiguous. Sequences were obtained from peripheral blood mononuclear cells (PBMCs). The TCR originated in a human donor with classical Hodgkin lymphoma. CDR3 sequence: CSASWFYEQYF. The CDR3 nucleotides are TGCAGTGCTAGCTGGTTTTACGAGCAGTACTTC.